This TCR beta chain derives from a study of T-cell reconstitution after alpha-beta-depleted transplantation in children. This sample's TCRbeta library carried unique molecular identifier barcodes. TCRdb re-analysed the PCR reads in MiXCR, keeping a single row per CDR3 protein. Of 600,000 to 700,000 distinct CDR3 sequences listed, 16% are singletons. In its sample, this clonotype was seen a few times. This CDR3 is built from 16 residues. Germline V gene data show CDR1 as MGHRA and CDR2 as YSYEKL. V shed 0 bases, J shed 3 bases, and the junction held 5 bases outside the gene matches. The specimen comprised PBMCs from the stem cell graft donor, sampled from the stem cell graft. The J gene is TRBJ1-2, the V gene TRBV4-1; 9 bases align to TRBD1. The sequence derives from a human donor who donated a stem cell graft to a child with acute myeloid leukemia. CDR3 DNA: TGCGCCAGCAGCCAAGATATCAGACAGGGGGACTATGGCTACACCTTC. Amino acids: CASSQDIRQGDYGYTF.